These T cell receptor beta chains were read from a single sample in a study of blood T cell repertoires in COVID-19. Sequenced by immunoSEQ multiplex PCR; TCRdb stores in-frame clones only, minus some. The sample has about 480,000 clones; 70% to 90% are singletons. The material sequenced was PBMCs or T cells enriched from blood (not recorded which). The receptors here all came from a woman in her sixties or seventies who had recovered from COVID-19. Each CDR3 is given with its conserved first and last residue. A D gene is named only where the DNA matches it firmly. Not all rows give a size; the values are once, few, many and, for expanded clones, a class.

j_call v_call d_call clone_size cdr3_nt cdr3_aa
TRBJ2-3 TRBV9 TRBD2 . TGTGCCAGCAGCGTAGCCCCATTAAGCGGGACGCTCACAGATACGCAGTATTTT CASSVAPLSGTLTDTQYF
TRBJ1-1 TRBV27 TRBD1 . TGTGCCAGCAGTTCCGGACAGGGAGGGATGAACACTGAAGCTTTCTTT CASSSGQGGMNTEAFF
TRBJ2-7 TRBV24-1 . . TGTGCCACTAGAAGTCCCCACGAGCAGTACTTC CATRSPHEQYF
TRBJ2-7 TRBV2 TRBD2 . TGTGCCAGCAGCAGCGGGGGACCCTACGAGCAGTACTTC CASSSGGPYEQYF
TRBJ2-3 TRBV5-1 TRBD1 . TGCGCCAGCAGCTTGGGACGGGACAGGTTTCTTCCTAGCACAGATACGCAGTATTTT CASSLGRDRFLPSTDTQYF
TRBJ1-1 TRBV7-2 . . TGTGCCAGCAGCTCAAACACTGAAGCTTTCTTT CASSSNTEAFF
TRBJ2-5 TRBV29-1 . . TGCAGCGCAAAGATCTCAGGGGGGGAGACCCAGTACTTC CSAKISGGETQYF
TRBJ1-5 TRBV27 . . TGTGCCAGCAGCCGTGGAGGAGGCAATCAGCCCCAGCATTTT CASSRGGGNQPQHF
TRBJ2-4 TRBV7-9 TRBD2 . TGTGCCAGCAGTCCACCCGGGACTAGCGACATTCAGTACTTC CASSPPGTSDIQYF
TRBJ1-2 TRBV25-1 TRBD1 . TGTGCCAGCAGTGGGGGGACAGCCTATGGCTACACCTTC CASSGGTAYGYTF
TRBJ2-3 TRBV5-4 . . TGTGCCAGCACCCGGGGCTCGGGGGTCACGCAGTATTTT CASTRGSGVTQYF
TRBJ1-6 TRBV28 . . TGTGCCAGCAGTTGGCTTTCATACCTCCACTTT CASSWLSYLHF
TRBJ1-2 TRBV6-5 TRBD1 . TGTGCCAGCAGGGTACGGGGACAGGGAGGAGGCTACACCTTC CASRVRGQGGGYTF
TRBJ2-7 TRBV5-1 TRBD1 . TGCGCCAGCAATACCGGGACAGATAACTACGAGCAGTACTTC CASNTGTDNYEQYF
TRBJ2-4 TRBV5-8 . . TGTGCCAGCATCCACCGCGGGGTAGCTTTAGCCAAAAACATTCAGTACTTC CASIHRGVALAKNIQYF
TRBJ2-2 TRBV11-3 . . TGTGCCAGCACCTTTGACTCGAACACCGGGGAGCTGTTTTTT CASTFDSNTGELFF
TRBJ1-3 TRBV19 . once TGTGCCAGTAGTCCTTGGAGCTCCAGCTCTGGAAACACCATATATTTT CASSPWSSSSGNTIYF
TRBJ1-5 TRBV4-1 TRBD1 once TGCGCCAGCAGCCAAGAGGGGACAGGGGGGAGGGTTAGCAATCAGCCCCAGCATTTT CASSQEGTGGRVSNQPQHF
TRBJ2-4 TRBV2 . . TGTGCCAGCAGTGGGCCCCCAGTAGCCAAAAACATTCAGTACTTC CASSGPPVAKNIQYF
TRBJ2-3 TRBV2 . . TGTGCCACTCTGGGGCCCACGGATACGCAGTATTTT CATLGPTDTQYF
TRBJ1-3 TRBV28 . . TGTGCCAGCAGTGCGCCGAGCTCTGGAAACACCATATATTTT CASSAPSSGNTIYF
TRBJ2-7 TRBV6-5 . . TGTGCCAGCAGTTACGGCCGAGAGCAGTACTTC CASSYGREQYF
TRBJ1-5 TRBV4-2 . . TGTGCCAGCAGCCAAGATTGGCAGGGTGGACAGCCCCAGCATTTT CASSQDWQGGQPQHF